This record looks at one T cell receptor (beta chain) sequence and its context. TCRdb reprocessed the 5' RACE reads; each CDR3 protein has one entry and no DNA is given. In all, the sample yields roughly 180,000 distinct CDR3 sequences. This specimen comes from a study of T cells expressing NK-cell markers. The CDR3 extends over 14 amino acids. In germline, CDR1 is SEHNR, CDR2 FQNEAQ (reference sequence). The sequenced sample was blood T cells: a sorted CD56 or NKG2C T cell subset, CD4+ or CD8+ T cells, or bulk PBMC T cells (not recorded which). This receptor was identified in a man aged 18 to 69 in good health. The gene calls are TRBV7-9 and TRBJ1-1; checking the TCRdb D call of TRBD1 is not possible without DNA. The CDR3 region is CASSTTGTGAAAFF.